The clone carrying this T cell receptor (beta chain) was counted once. Its cognate antigen is unknown. Autoimmune disease history or systemic immunosuppression meant exclusion. The sample is drawn from a study of OX40 agonist ivuxolimab in advanced cancers. Study context: Patient treatment consisted of intravenous ivuxolimab administration every 2 weeks at 0.01 to 10 mg/kg. Checkpoint inhibitors had been given previously to roughly 36% of patients. Overall study findings and caveats: At 0.1 to 3.0 mg/kg and by week 6, clonal expansion occurred in CD4+ and CD8+ blood T cells.

Sequenced by immunoSEQ multiplex PCR; TCRdb stores in-frame clones only, minus some. The table has 150,000 to 170,000 clones, roughly 94% seen once. The CDR3 is made up of 15 amino acids. Trimming took off 6 bases at V and 0 bases at J, with 15 bases between the two ends. Per germline, CDR1 SGHKS and CDR2 YYEKEE (reference sequence). The origin of this receptor is an adult with an advanced solid tumor such as melanoma, head and neck, liver or kidney cancer. This chain links TRBV5-5 with TRBJ1-2; the D gene is possibly TRBD1 (5 bases). Sequences were derived from CD4+ or CD8+ T cells sorted from blood, sampled in a trial of the OX40 agonist ivuxolimab. CDR3: CASTGNRGTNYGYTF. CDR3 nucleotides: TGTGCCAGCACCGGGAATAGGGGCACTAACTATGGCTACACCTTC.